This T cell receptor (beta chain) was sequenced during a study of blood T cell repertoires in COVID-19. J was trimmed by 2 bases and V by 6 bases; bases with no gene match: 6. The CDR3 has 15 amino acids. Germline lookup yields CDR1 MNHNY and CDR2 SVGAGI (reference sequence). This clone was detected only a few times. Only in-frame clones appear in the TCRdb table, and some are missing; sequencing was by immunoSEQ multiplex PCR. The repertoire holds 75,000 to 100,000 clones, with around four fifths as singletons. What was sequenced was peripheral blood. This chain links TRBV6-6 with TRBJ1-3, with 8 bases matching TRBD1. The TCR originated in a human donor in a cohort sampled during active COVID-19. Here the CDR3 reads CASSYRQGTGNTIYF. The CDR3 nucleotides are TGTGCCAGCAGCTACCGACAGGGGACTGGAAACACCATATATTTT.